This TCR beta chain was captured in a study of blood T cell repertoires in COVID-19. Background on the study: Collection of acute and convalescent COVID-19 samples took place in the United States, Italy and Spain. The cDNA or gDNA used as material had been derived from T cells, B-cell-depleted T cells, or PBMCs.

Authors' processing steps: Reference gene primer amplification yielded estimated nucleated cell counts. Only in-frame clones appear in the TCRdb table, and some are missing; sequencing was by immunoSEQ multiplex PCR. Clone size and V and J calls were adopted from that table, with D and trimming inferred from the DNA. The data hold about 13,000 clones, with around 90% observed a single time. The CDR3 totals 10 residues. The germline V gene encodes CDR1 MGHDK and CDR2 SYGVNS. This clone is a singleton in its sample. The sequenced material came from peripheral blood. The TCR comes from a human donor with active COVID-19. The donor label of this sample is uncertain. This chain links TRBV25-1 with TRBJ2-1; D call uncertain. CDR3 amino acids: CGSSYNEQFF. Written as DNA, the CDR3 is TGTGGGAGCTCCTACAATGAGCAGTTCTTC. Looking up the rest from reference TRBV25-1 and TRBJ2-1 gives the full variable domain: EADIYQTPRYLVIGTGKKITLECSQTMGHDKMYWYQQDPGMELHLIHYSYGVNSTEKGDLSSESTVSRIRTEHFPLTLESARPSHTSQYLCGSSYNEQFFGPGTRLTVL.